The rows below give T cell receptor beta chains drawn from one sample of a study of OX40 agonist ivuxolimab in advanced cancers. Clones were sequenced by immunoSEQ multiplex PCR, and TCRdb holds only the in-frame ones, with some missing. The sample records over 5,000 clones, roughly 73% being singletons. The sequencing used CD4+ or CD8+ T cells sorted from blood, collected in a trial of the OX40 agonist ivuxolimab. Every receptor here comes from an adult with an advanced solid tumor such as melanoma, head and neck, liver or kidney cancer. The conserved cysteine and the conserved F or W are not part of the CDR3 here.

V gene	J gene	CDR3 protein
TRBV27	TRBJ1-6	ASSPGQYNSPLH
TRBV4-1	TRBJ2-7	ASSQDLGQGNEQY
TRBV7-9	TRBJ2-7	ASSLGGGAYEQY
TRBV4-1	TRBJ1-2	ASSHPGTSGYT
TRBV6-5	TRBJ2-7	ATDIAYEQY
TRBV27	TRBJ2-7	ASSLGGEYYEQY
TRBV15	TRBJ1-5	ATSFIGTANQPQH
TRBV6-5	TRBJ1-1	ASSYFRRNTEAF
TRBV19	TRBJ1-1	ASSIGAGTEAF
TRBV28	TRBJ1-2	ASSWDREDGYT
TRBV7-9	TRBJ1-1	ASSFLGTLNTEAF
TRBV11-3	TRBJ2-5	ASSLWGSQETQY
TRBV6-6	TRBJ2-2	ASSYSLGLAGELF
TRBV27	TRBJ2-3	ASSLYSLREDSTDTQY
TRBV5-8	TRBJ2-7	ASRQQGSYEQY
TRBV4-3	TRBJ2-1	ASSQDWGGNYNEQF
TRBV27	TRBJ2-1	ASSSGLEAGSYNEQF
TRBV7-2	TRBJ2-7	ASSSAGPLDEQY
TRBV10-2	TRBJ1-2	ASNGGGLGYT
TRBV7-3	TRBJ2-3	ASSPGLREGTDTQY
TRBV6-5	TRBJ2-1	ASSPALVAYNEQF
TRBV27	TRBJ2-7	ASSQGGTSGHYEQY
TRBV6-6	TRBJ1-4	ASSPGESGKLF
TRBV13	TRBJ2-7	ASSLMTRNYEQY
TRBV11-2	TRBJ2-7	ASSFGTGEVEQY
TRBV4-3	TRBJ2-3	ASSQDWWGDTQY
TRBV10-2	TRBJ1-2	ASSEEAVGGYT
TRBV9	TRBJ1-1	ASSVAGGGSNTEAF
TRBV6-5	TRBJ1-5	ASSYNSNSNQPQH
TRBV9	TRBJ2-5	ASSVRGLPQETQY
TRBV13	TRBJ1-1	ASSPLPGGTEAF
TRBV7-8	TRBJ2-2	ASRYYEAGEATGELF
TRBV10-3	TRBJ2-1	AIRGIEDNEQF
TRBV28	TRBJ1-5	ASNEGGTNQPQH
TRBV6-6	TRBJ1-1	ASSYSKRYTEAF
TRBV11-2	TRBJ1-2	ASSPSGGEGYGYT
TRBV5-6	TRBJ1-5	ASSRMPNQPQH
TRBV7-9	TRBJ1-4	ASSMLKDEKLF
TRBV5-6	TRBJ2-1	ASSWVLAGVHEQF
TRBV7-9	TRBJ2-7	ASSLDHEQY
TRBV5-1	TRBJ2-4	ASSPQGAKNIQY
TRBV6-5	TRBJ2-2	ASSYSTGELF